The 26 T cell receptor beta chains reported below all come from one sample, sequenced in a study of T cell responses to AZD1222 COVID-19 vaccine. TCRdb keeps only in-frame clones here, not all; method: immunoSEQ multiplex PCR. Here the sample spans more than 90,000 clones, around 85% being singletons. Sequenced material: peripheral blood, taken 28 days after the second AZD1222 dose. These receptors were obtained from an adult who received the AZD1222 COVID-19 vaccine.

The rearrangement uses TRBV6-2 or TRBV6-3 and TRBJ1-5; D gene ambiguous. V was pared by 6 bases and J by 11 bases, with 11 bases between. Looked up from germline, CDR1 is MNHEY and CDR2 is SVGEGT. The CDR3 is 11 residues long. In DNA form, the CDR3 reads TGTGCCAGCAGCCACGGAGAGGCCCAGCATTTT. This sequence encodes CASSHGEAQHF.

V usage is TRBV5-6 and J usage is TRBJ1-1, with a weak D call TRBD1 (5 bases). V was pared by 8 bases and J by 10 bases, with 21 bases between. The CDR3 is 13 residues long. Germline values: CDR1 SGHDT, CDR2 YYEEEE. This chain's CDR3 is CASTITGRPGAFF. CDR3 DNA sequence: TGTGCCAGTACTATAACGGGACGGCCGGGAGCTTTCTTT.

The chain couples TRBV3-1 (or the pseudogene TRBV3-2) to TRBJ2-7; 9 bases map to TRBD1. The germline gives CDR1 LGHDT, CDR2 YNNKEL (reference sequence). The CDR3 length is 17 residues. Germline trimming cut 0 bases from V and 2 bases from J; bases unmatched to any gene: 8. The CDR3: CASSQDRDRAIAYEQYF. The CDR3 nucleotides read TGTGCCAGCAGCCAAGATAGGGACAGGGCAATTGCCTACGAGCAGTACTTC.

The chain is built from TRBV10-1 and TRBJ2-7; TRBD2 matches at 12 bases. CDR1 WNHNN and CDR2 SYGVQD come from the germline V gene (reference sequence). CDR3 size: 16 residues. Trimming cost V 6 bases and J 1 base; bases outside gene matches: 7. Here the CDR3 reads CASSLGLAGPSYEQYF. CDR3 nucleotide sequence: TGCGCCAGCAGCCTGGGACTAGCGGGCCCTTCCTACGAGCAGTACTTC.

The chain combines TRBV24-1 with TRBJ2-3, with D maybe TRBD2 (6 bases). CDR3 length equals 15 residues. Per the germline V gene, CDR1 is KGHDR and CDR2 is SFDVKD. V shed 5 bases and J shed 5 bases, with 16 bases lying between them. CDR3 DNA: TGTGCCACCAGTGCCTCGGGGGTAGGGGAAGATACGCAGTATTTT. Translating it yields CATSASGVGEDTQYF.

This clone came up a few times. This chain links TRBV12-3 or TRBV12-4 with TRBJ1-6, with unresolved D. The CDR3 has 12 residues. V shed 7 bases and J shed 9 bases, with 10 bases lying between them. This chain's CDR3 is CASTNPSSPLHF. CDR3 in DNA: TGTGCCAGCACTAACCCCTCTTCACCCCTCCACTTT.

This clone appeared a single time. The CDR3: CASSPGSGTEAFF. As DNA, the CDR3 is TGCGCCAGCAGCCCGGGGAGTGGCACTGAAGCTTTCTTT. The V and J genes are TRBV5-1 and TRBJ1-1, with D unclear. The germline gives CDR1 SGHRS, CDR2 YFSETQ. The length of the CDR3 is 13 residues. Between the trimmed V and J ends, which lost 4 bases and 4 bases, there was a span of 11 bases.

This clone has only one observation. The rearrangement joins TRBV5-8 to TRBJ2-1; 7 bases align to TRBD2. CDR1 and CDR2 from the germline V gene are SGHTS and YDEGEE. The J segment lost 6 bases and the V segment lost 2 bases, leaving 8 bases of the junction unmatched. CDR3 size: 15 residues. The CDR3 region has the DNA TGTGCCAGCAGCTTAGGACTAGGCCGTGTCAATGAGCAGTTCTTC. Its protein product is CASSLGLGRVNEQFF.

The chain uses TRBV11-2 and TRBJ2-1; D is unclear. The V and J ends lost 3 bases and 4 bases respectively, with 10 bases between them. This CDR3 spans 14 amino acids. Per germline, CDR1 SGHAT and CDR2 FQNNGV. DNA of the CDR3: TGTGCCAGCAGCTTCGAGGTTGCTTACAATGAGCAGTTCTTC. Protein: CASSFEVAYNEQFF.

The rearrangement uses TRBV30 and TRBJ1-5; D is possibly TRBD1 (6 bases). The CDR3 is 13 amino acids. Trimming left V 1 base short and J 4 bases short, with 8 bases between. Looked up from germline, CDR1 is GTSNPN and CDR2 is SVGIG (reference sequence). The DNA of the CDR3 is TGTGCCTGGAGTGGACAGGCTAATCAGCCCCAGCATTTT. Its protein is CAWSGQANQPQHF.

The chain couples TRBV10-3 to TRBJ2-3; D gene ambiguous. The CDR3 has 11 residues. Germline lookup yields CDR1 ENHRY and CDR2 SYGVKD. V dropped 10 bases and J dropped 3 bases, with 8 bases sitting between them. In DNA form, the CDR3 reads TGTGCCACACAGAGGACAGATACGCAGTATTTT. Translation: CATQRTDTQYF.

The J gene is TRBJ2-7, the V gene TRBV28, with D hard to call. The CDR3 runs 12 residues. Germline CDR1 and CDR2: MDHEN and SYDVKM. V was shortened by 5 bases and J by 4 bases, with 9 bases between the two germline ends. CDR3 nucleotides: TGTGCCAGCAGTGCCACTGGGTACGAGCAGTACTTC. This sequence encodes CASSATGYEQYF.

V gene TRBV6-6 combines with J gene TRBJ1-1; 8 positions match TRBD1. This CDR3 contains 15 residues. Germline V gene sequence: CDR1 MNHNY, CDR2 SVGAGI (reference sequence). Trimming removed 11 bases from V and 0 bases from J; junction bases left unmatched: 11. This chain's CDR3 is CAAAAGGGMNTEAFF. CDR3 bases: TGTGCCGCCGCGGCAGGGGGCGGAATGAACACTGAAGCTTTCTTT.

The chain uses TRBV21-1 and TRBJ1-1. TRBV21-1 is assigned pseudogene status. The CDR3 length is 11 residues. The CDR3 coding sequence is TGTGCCAGCAGCCCGAACACTGAAGCTTTCTTT. It yields the protein CASSPNTEAFF.

The gene calls are TRBV27 and TRBJ2-2; D unresolved. The V and J ends lost 3 bases and 4 bases respectively, with 12 bases between them. In germline, CDR1 is MNHEY, CDR2 SMNVEV (reference sequence). CDR3 length: 15 residues. The DNA for the CDR3 is TGTGCCAGCAGTTTTTTGACAACGGGCACCGGGGAGCTGTTTTTT. It encodes CASSFLTTGTGELFF.

The CDR3 here is CASRDVGHEQFF. The CDR3 DNA reads TGTGCCAGCAGGGACGTCGGTCATGAGCAGTTCTTC. The chain combines TRBV11-2 with TRBJ2-1; no reliable D call. The CDR3 is 12 residues long. Trimming pared 6 bases from V and 8 bases from J, leaving 11 bases between. Germline CDR1 reads SGHAT; CDR2 reads FQNNGV.

The V and J genes are TRBV3-1 (or the pseudogene TRBV3-2) and TRBJ2-2; 11 bases map to TRBD2. The CDR3 spans 15 residues. The junction had 1 base not matched to a gene; V was cut back by 2 bases and J by 5 bases. The germline CDR1 and CDR2 sequences are LGHDT and YNNKEL (reference sequence). In DNA form, the CDR3 reads TGTGCCAGCAGCCAAACTAGCGGGGGAACCGGGGAGCTGTTTTTT. Protein sequence: CASSQTSGGTGELFF.

The chain carries TRBV3-1 (or the pseudogene TRBV3-2) and TRBJ1-6, with D hard to call. Trimming cost V 6 bases and J 4 bases, with 10 bases left between them. The CDR3 is 14 amino acids. From germline, CDR1 is LGHDT and CDR2 YNNKEL (reference sequence). The CDR3 nucleotides are TGTGCCAGCAGTCGCTCCGAGTATAATTCACCCCTCCACTTT. It yields the protein CASSRSEYNSPLHF.

This chain connects TRBV29-1 to TRBJ1-3; TRBD1 aligns across 7 bases. V was clipped by 7 bases and J by 4 bases; unmatched bases: 4. The CDR3 contains 12 residues. CDR1 is SQVTM, CDR2 ANQGSEA, per germline. In DNA form, the CDR3 reads TGCAGCGCCGGACAGGCGGGAAACACCATATATTTT. Its protein is CSAGQAGNTIYF.

The CDR3: CASSPVEGNQPQHF. In nucleotides, the CDR3 is TGTGCCAGCTCACCCGTGGAGGGAAATCAGCCCCAGCATTTT. The rearrangement joins TRBV18 to TRBJ1-5; D not resolved. Germline V gene lookup returns CDR1 KGHSH and CDR2 LQKENI. Trimming took off 3 bases at V and 4 bases at J, with 10 bases between the two ends. This CDR3 is 14 amino acids long.

The gene calls are TRBV30 and TRBJ1-2; D perhaps matches TRBD1 (6 bases). Per germline, CDR1 GTSNPN and CDR2 SVGIG (reference sequence). The CDR3 runs 13 residues. V lost 5 bases and J lost 0, with 10 bases in between. CDR3 sequence (DNA): TGTGCCTGGGAGGGGGTCACTAACTATGGCTACACCTTC. As protein: CAWEGVTNYGYTF.

The chain combines TRBV2 with TRBJ1-2; possible D gene TRBD1, 6 bases. This CDR3 is built from 13 residues. In germline, CDR1 is SNHLY, CDR2 FYNNEI. Trimming cost V 9 bases and J 2 bases, with 13 bases left between them. The CDR3, as DNA: TGTGCCAGTGGGTTGCAGGGGAACTATGGCTACACCTTC. This codes for CASGLQGNYGYTF.

This rearrangement joins TRBV29-1 to TRBJ2-3; D is possibly TRBD2 (5 bases). The CDR3 spans 12 residues. V was cut by 3 bases and J by 5 bases, with 9 bases left in between. Per germline, CDR1 SQVTM and CDR2 ANQGSEA. The CDR3 loop is CSVEPGIDTQYF. The CDR3 nucleotides read TGCAGCGTTGAGCCGGGGATAGATACGCAGTATTTT.

This chain uses TRBV12-5 with TRBJ1-5; D unclear. V was pared by 2 bases and J by 2 bases, with 16 bases between. The germline CDR1 and CDR2 sequences are LGHNT and FRNRAP. This CDR3 contains 17 residues. The CDR3 sequence is CASGLFPQREGNQPQHF. The CDR3 region has the DNA TGTGCTAGTGGTTTGTTCCCACAGAGGGAGGGCAATCAGCCCCAGCATTTT.

This clone was picked up one time. The V gene is TRBV12-3 or TRBV12-4, the J gene TRBJ1-3; no clear D. The CDR3 is 13 residues long. Trimming pared 7 bases from V and 0 bases from J, leaving 7 bases between. Here the CDR3 DNA reads TGTGCCAGCACGATTCTCTCTGGAAACACCATATATTTT. Protein: CASTILSGNTIYF.

The chain couples TRBV5-5 to TRBJ2-7; D is uncertain. With 2 bases removed from V and 2 bases from J, the gap between germline ends came to 11 bases. CDR3 length equals 14 residues. Germline CDR1 reads SGHKS; CDR2 reads YYEKEE (reference sequence). The DNA for the CDR3 is TGTGCCAGCAGCTTCGGGTCCTCACCCTACGAGCAGTACTTC. As protein: CASSFGSSPYEQYF.